This TCR beta chain was captured in a study of control samples from healthy donors and cancer patients. The germline V gene has CDR1 MNHNS and CDR2 SASEGT. V was trimmed by 1 base and J by 4 bases, leaving 5 bases between them. The CDR3 covers 14 residues. Sequencing used immunoSEQ multiplex PCR; TCRdb keeps in-frame clones, though not all of them. The sample shows around 180,000 clones, approximately 91% of them seen only once. The rearrangement joins TRBV6-1 to TRBJ1-6; D not certain. The TCR was taken from a woman between 40 and 55 years old in good health. The sequencing sample was made of blood. CDR3 nucleotide sequence: TGTGCCAGCAGTGAAGTTGGATATAATTCACCCCTCCACTTT. The encoded protein is CASSEVGYNSPLHF.